What follows is one TCR beta chain and its context. The record originates from a study of blood T cell repertoires in COVID-19. Across the whole study: Sites across the United States, Italy and Spain contributed samples from acute and convalescent COVID-19. In each case, the material was cDNA or gDNA derived from T cells, B-cell-depleted T cells, or PBMCs.

CDR1 is SGHRS, CDR2 YFSETQ, per germline. CDR3 length: 15 residues. V lost 1 base, J lost 4 bases, and 9 bases lay in between. Assay used: immunoSEQ multiplex PCR; TCRdb lists only in-frame clones, some missing. Of about 110,000 clones in the sample, 87% were seen once. Sequenced input: peripheral blood. The J gene is TRBJ2-6, the V gene TRBV5-1; tentatively, D is TRBD1 (5 bases). The clonotype comes from a human donor in a cohort sampled during active COVID-19. The CDR3 loop reads CASSLQTVGANVLTF. The CDR3 nucleotides read TGCGCCAGCAGCTTGCAGACAGTCGGGGCCAACGTCCTGACTTTC.